This T cell receptor beta chain was found in a study of immune evolution from preneoplasia to lung adenocarcinoma. The germline gives CDR1 SGHTA, CDR2 FQGTGA. The CDR3 runs 12 residues. V lost 5 bases and J 7 bases, leaving 9 bases between the germline ends. Profiling relied on immunoSEQ multiplex PCR, and the TCRdb table lists in-frame clones only, not all of them. The repertoire holds about 2,000 clones, with about four fifths as singletons. This clone was counted once. The specimen sequenced was FFPE normal lung tissue adjacent to the tumor. The TCR originated in a person aged 55 to 69 with lung adenocarcinoma. This chain joins TRBV7-3 and TRBJ2-1; tentatively, D is TRBD1 or TRBD2 (5 bases each). CDR3: CASSGGANEQFF. The CDR3 coding sequence is TGTGCCAGCAGCGGGGGTGCAAATGAGCAGTTCTTC.